The rows below give T cell receptor beta chains drawn from one sample of a study of cytomegalovirus exposure and HLA in healthy donors. Only in-frame clones appear in the TCRdb table, and some are missing; sequencing was by immunoSEQ multiplex PCR. The table records about 140,000 clones, nearly 80% of them present only once. The sample comprised PBMCs. Receptors were obtained from a male donor in good health and CMV-seronegative. CDR3s include the opening cysteine and the closing phenylalanine or tryptophan.

j_gene: TRBJ2-3; v_gene: TRBV9; CDR3aa: CASSVAQRVTDTQYF
j_gene: TRBJ2-1; v_gene: TRBV5-1; CDR3aa: CASSQGQTYNEQFF
j_gene: TRBJ1-5; v_gene: TRBV18; CDR3aa: CASSPSSDSSNQPQHF
j_gene: TRBJ2-5; v_gene: TRBV7-2; CDR3aa: CASSLDTGGIEETQYF
j_gene: TRBJ1-2; v_gene: TRBV18; CDR3aa: CASSPTLERAGYTF
j_gene: TRBJ1-4; v_gene: TRBV2; CDR3aa: CASIWTGGGEKLFF
j_gene: TRBJ2-1; v_gene: TRBV6-1; CDR3aa: CASSEAVRGDEQFF
j_gene: TRBJ1-1; v_gene: TRBV19; CDR3aa: CASSKGDRGSRTEAFF
j_gene: TRBJ1-2; v_gene: TRBV5-1; CDR3aa: CASSPGTGAYGYTF
j_gene: TRBJ2-6; v_gene: TRBV7-2; CDR3aa: CASSPGLGANVLTF
j_gene: TRBJ1-3; v_gene: TRBV5-6; CDR3aa: CASSPAGGAGNTIYF
j_gene: TRBJ2-3; v_gene: TRBV5-1; CDR3aa: CASSLGAGDTQYF
j_gene: TRBJ1-2; v_gene: TRBV7-9; CDR3aa: CASSSPDRDGYGYTF
j_gene: TRBJ2-2; v_gene: TRBV5-4; CDR3aa: CASSSPGSTNTGELFF
j_gene: TRBJ2-3; v_gene: TRBV6-5; CDR3aa: CASSYYGRDTDTQYF
j_gene: TRBJ2-1; v_gene: TRBV29-1; CDR3aa: CSVGGLAGVYNEQFF
j_gene: TRBJ1-4; v_gene: TRBV4-3; CDR3aa: CASSQDRSFQGEKLFF
j_gene: TRBJ1-1; v_gene: TRBV4-3; CDR3aa: CASRSDRVNTEAFF
j_gene: TRBJ1-4; v_gene: TRBV18; CDR3aa: CASSPTTGGSEKLFF
j_gene: TRBJ1-3; v_gene: TRBV7-9; CDR3aa: CASSLAKIQASSGNTIYF
j_gene: TRBJ2-7; v_gene: TRBV13; CDR3aa: CASSSQQDRGLSYEQYF
j_gene: TRBJ2-3; v_gene: TRBV5-1; CDR3aa: CASSPLAGTDTQYF
j_gene: TRBJ2-3; v_gene: TRBV19; CDR3aa: CASSIGTRTDTQYF
j_gene: TRBJ2-7; v_gene: TRBV30; CDR3aa: CASLGVSYEQYF
j_gene: TRBJ1-1; v_gene: TRBV30; CDR3aa: CAWTGPGFPEAFF
j_gene: TRBJ1-2; v_gene: TRBV10-3; CDR3aa: CAITQGASNYGYTF
j_gene: TRBJ1-5; v_gene: TRBV5-5; CDR3aa: CASSGDRDNQPQHF
j_gene: TRBJ1-2; v_gene: TRBV9; CDR3aa: CASSAGQGVDGYTF
j_gene: TRBJ1-4; v_gene: TRBV4-2; CDR3aa: CASSQVPGQGDEKLFF
j_gene: TRBJ1-3; v_gene: TRBV7-9; CDR3aa: CASSFPIRRGASGNTIYF
j_gene: TRBJ2-1; v_gene: TRBV10-3; CDR3aa: CAISGGTAYNEQFF
j_gene: TRBJ2-3; v_gene: TRBV7-2; CDR3aa: CASSLQGTDTQYF
j_gene: TRBJ2-1; v_gene: TRBV4-3; CDR3aa: CASSQGQGNYNEQFF
j_gene: TRBJ2-5; v_gene: TRBV7-7; CDR3aa: CASSPLGLAWETQYF
j_gene: TRBJ2-7; v_gene: TRBV7-6; CDR3aa: CASSLNPPGSGSYEQYF
j_gene: TRBJ2-2; v_gene: TRBV5-4; CDR3aa: CASSGPGRGGNTGELFF
j_gene: TRBJ2-3; v_gene: TRBV4-1; CDR3aa: CASRRTSTDTQYF
j_gene: TRBJ2-7; v_gene: TRBV6-1; CDR3aa: CASRPQGHEQYF
j_gene: TRBJ1-5; v_gene: TRBV6-5; CDR3aa: CASRGQGANQPQHF
j_gene: TRBJ1-1; v_gene: TRBV27; CDR3aa: CASSTVGTGLTEAFF
j_gene: TRBJ2-1; v_gene: TRBV9; CDR3aa: CASTPSGGYSEQFF
j_gene: TRBJ2-1; v_gene: TRBV27; CDR3aa: CASSFLTSGLKNEQFF
j_gene: TRBJ1-5; v_gene: TRBV2; CDR3aa: CASREQGGGNQPQHF
j_gene: TRBJ2-1; v_gene: TRBV5-4; CDR3aa: CASSLRTSGYNEQFF
j_gene: TRBJ2-7; v_gene: TRBV30; CDR3aa: CAWVRDREGEQYF
j_gene: TRBJ2-7; v_gene: TRBV19; CDR3aa: CASSIGGGFSYEQYF
j_gene: TRBJ1-2; v_gene: TRBV6-5; CDR3aa: CASSYSGGTTNYGYTF
j_gene: TRBJ1-2; v_gene: TRBV19; CDR3aa: CASRSGGAYYGYTF
j_gene: TRBJ1-2; v_gene: TRBV4-3; CDR3aa: CASSHTPRHREEGYTF
j_gene: TRBJ1-1; v_gene: TRBV19; CDR3aa: CASNVGDKNTEAFF
j_gene: TRBJ2-2; v_gene: TRBV30; CDR3aa: CAWSPRTSNTGELFF
j_gene: TRBJ1-1; v_gene: TRBV10-3; CDR3aa: CAISPGQPDTEAFF
j_gene: TRBJ2-1; v_gene: TRBV6-5; CDR3aa: CASRKQGGEQFF